The next 19 T cell receptor beta chains were all read from a single sample in a study of naive and memory T cell subsets. Both TRBC1 and TRBC2 were covered by a beta constant-region primer of two equimolar oligonucleotides. Nested alpha and beta constant-region primers with the SP2 primer drove four PCR rounds on ligated cDNA. MiXCR, run by TCRdb on the UMI-ligation and nested PCR reads, gives a single entry per CDR3 protein. This sample has tens of thousands of distinct CDR3 sequences, with about 8.2% found just once. The sequenced sample consisted of naive CD8+ T cells from blood. The source of these receptors is a human donor in good health.

The rearrangement uses TRBV20-1 and TRBJ2-3; TRBD2 might be the D (6 bases). V lost 3 bases, J lost 4 bases, and 14 bases lay in between. This CDR3 has 14 residues. Germline V gene sequence: CDR1 DFQATT, CDR2 SNEGSKA (reference sequence). CDR3 DNA sequence: TGCAGTGCTAGCCGGGACCGGAGGGCAGATACGCAGTATTTT. Translation gives CSASRDRRADTQYF.

The J gene is TRBJ1-1, the V gene TRBV5-1, with 9 bases lining up with TRBD1. The CDR3 consists of 14 residues. Germline loops: CDR1 SGHRS, CDR2 YFSETQ. The V and J ends lost 1 base and 5 bases, in that order; junction bases with no gene match: 3. The CDR3: CASSLWDRDTEAFF. For the CDR3, the DNA is TGCGCCAGCAGCTTGTGGGACAGGGATACTGAAGCTTTCTTT.

Note on this clonotype: The junction differs from germline at one of its ends, possibly a read error. The chain links TRBV2 to TRBJ2-3; D is unresolved. CDR1 and CDR2 (germline): SNHLY, FYNNEI. The length of the CDR3 is 13 residues. The CDR3 DNA follows: TGTGCCAGCGGAGACTTCGGTACAGATACGCAGAATTTT. Translation gives CASGDFGTDTQNF.

This clonotype has a count of ten or more. The gene calls are TRBV12-3 or TRBV12-4 and TRBJ2-7, with a tentative D call TRBD1 (5 bases). V lost 4 bases to trimming and J lost 2 bases, with 12 bases between them. This CDR3 is built from 14 residues. This CDR3 reads CASSWGRVPYEQYF. The CDR3 region has the DNA TGTGCCAGCAGTTGGGGCAGGGTTCCCTACGAGCAGTACTTC.

V gene TRBV7-2 combines with J gene TRBJ2-1; D is perhaps TRBD2 (6 bases). This CDR3 has 15 residues. Germline assignment: CDR1 SGHTA and CDR2 FQGNSA. V was trimmed by 5 bases and J by 7 bases, leaving 18 bases between them. This CDR3 reads CASSPGLLLSNEQFF. The CDR3 bases are TGTGCCAGCAGCCCGGGACTCCTCCTTAGTAATGAGCAGTTCTTC.

This clonotype was observed a few times. This rearrangement joins TRBV4-2 to TRBJ2-7, with 7 bases aligning to TRBD1. Germline V lookup: CDR1 LGHNA, CDR2 YNFKEQ. CDR3 length: 15 residues. Trimming removed 5 bases from V and 1 base from J; junction bases left unmatched: 8. This CDR3 is CASSTDRAVSYEQYF. DNA for the CDR3: TGTGCCAGCAGCACCGACAGGGCGGTTTCCTACGAGCAGTACTTC.

The CDR3 DNA reads TGTGCCAGCAGTTACTCATCCGGGACAGACCAAGAGACCCAGTACTTC. The encoded protein is CASSYSSGTDQETQYF. The chain links TRBV6-6 to TRBJ2-5, with 7 bases lining up with TRBD1. Germline trimming cut 0 bases from V and 0 bases from J; bases unmatched to any gene: 4. CDR3 length: 16 amino acids. Germline V gene data show CDR1 as MNHNY and CDR2 as SVGAGI (reference sequence).

This clonotype was recorded many times. The DNA of the CDR3 is TGTGCCACTCTCCCTCCGGGACAGGGAAACACCATATATTTT. Encoded protein: CATLPPGQGNTIYF. The chain has TRBV28 and TRBJ1-3, with 7 positions matching TRBD1. CDR1 is MDHEN and CDR2 is SYDVKM in the germline V gene. V was clipped by 10 bases and J by 4 bases; unmatched bases: 10. The CDR3 sequence is 14 residues long.

This clonotype was seen repeatedly, ten times or more. The chain couples TRBV4-1 to TRBJ2-1; perhaps D is TRBD1 or TRBD2 (6 bases each). V was trimmed by 0 bases and J by 10 bases, leaving 10 bases between them. Germline CDR1 is MGHRA and CDR2 is YSYEKL. The CDR3 covers 13 residues. The CDR3 loop is CASSQDLGGEQFF. The CDR3 nucleotides read TGCGCCAGCAGCCAAGATCTCGGGGGCGAGCAGTTCTTC.

The chain couples TRBV27 to TRBJ1-1; no clear D gene. Between the trimmed V and J ends, which lost 5 bases and 1 base, there was a span of 11 bases. Germline CDR1 reads MNHEY; CDR2 reads SMNVEV (reference sequence). CDR3 length: 14 residues. The CDR3 DNA reads as TGTGCCAGCAGTCTTATGGCGACGAACACTGAAGCTTTCTTT. Translating it yields CASSLMATNTEAFF.

V gene TRBV4-1 combines with J gene TRBJ2-1, with D possibly TRBD1 on 6 matching bases. CDR1 is MGHRA and CDR2 is YSYEKL in the germline V gene. The CDR3 is 13 residues long. The V and J ends lost 2 bases and 7 bases respectively, with 9 bases between them. CDR3 DNA sequence: TGCGCCAGCAGCCAATCAGGGGTGAATGAGCAGTTCTTC. The encoded protein is CASSQSGVNEQFF.

This clonotype has at least ten counts. No DNA is shown, since the ends of the CDR3 on it are uncertain; the CDR3 is the one TCRdb lists. This chain joins TRBV30 and TRBJ1-4; the tabulated D call, TRBD1, remains unverified against the DNA. Per germline, CDR1 GTSNPN and CDR2 SVGIG (reference sequence). The CDR3 has 18 residues if both end residues are counted. CDR3 region: CAWSGKVTGSQLMKNCFF.

This clonotype was seen only a few times. The rearrangement uses TRBV14 and TRBJ2-1; 8 bases line up with TRBD2. Germline V lookup: CDR1 SGHDN, CDR2 FVKESK. Trimming at V came to 2 bases and at J to 6 bases, leaving 12 bases not matched to a gene. The CDR3 has 17 residues. For the CDR3, the DNA is TGTGCCAGCAGCCAAAAGTCCATTAAGCGGGAGCTCAATGAGCAGTTCTTC. Its translation: CASSQKSIKRELNEQFF.

This chain links TRBV7-8 with TRBJ1-1, with D unclear. This CDR3 is 13 amino acids long. Germline values: CDR1 SGHVS, CDR2 FQNEAQ. Trimming shortened V by 1 base and J by 4 bases, and 7 bases separated the two germline ends. Written as DNA, the CDR3 is TGTGCCAGCAGCTTAGAATCGGGCACTGAAGCTTTCTTT. Its protein is CASSLESGTEAFF.

This rearrangement joins TRBV19 to TRBJ2-7; 11 nucleotides agree with TRBD2. Looked up from germline, CDR1 is LNHDA and CDR2 is SQIVND (reference sequence). The CDR3 consists of 15 residues. The ends lost 5 bases at V and 6 bases at J; junction bases unmatched: 9. The CDR3, as DNA: TGTGCCAGTAGTTGGAGGCTAGCGGGAGGTTCCGAGCAGTACTTC. Protein sequence: CASSWRLAGGSEQYF.

The chain is built from TRBV12-3 or TRBV12-4 and TRBJ2-1; D call uncertain. The CDR3 has 16 residues. Trimming pared 6 bases from V and 5 bases from J, leaving 20 bases between. The chain's CDR3 is CASSLLAESRDNEQFF. Written as DNA, the CDR3 is TGTGCCAGCAGCCTTCTGGCTGAGTCCCGCGACAATGAGCAGTTCTTC.

The chain joins TRBV20-1 to TRBJ2-1; no firm D call. The germline CDR1 and CDR2 sequences are DFQATT and SNEGSKA (reference sequence). Trimming left V 0 bases short and J 3 bases short, with 6 bases between. There are 13 residues in the CDR3. CDR3 nucleotide sequence: TGCAGTGCTAGAGACCTGGGCTACAATGAGCAGTTCTTC. This sequence encodes CSARDLGYNEQFF.

The V gene is TRBV28, the J gene TRBJ2-5; TRBD1 matches at 7 bases. The V segment lost 3 bases and the J segment 5 bases; nucleotides outside the gene matches: 9. This CDR3 has 15 amino acids. Germline V gene lookup returns CDR1 MDHEN and CDR2 SYDVKM. The CDR3 loop is CASSFIGGDGETQYF. The CDR3 DNA reads TGTGCCAGCAGTTTTATAGGGGGCGACGGGGAGACCCAGTACTTC.

This clonotype has just a few counts. V usage is TRBV28 and J usage is TRBJ1-5; the D gene is possibly TRBD1 (5 bases). In germline, CDR1 is MDHEN, CDR2 SYDVKM. The CDR3 is 17 residues long. Trimming pared 6 bases from V and 3 bases from J, leaving 21 bases between. The CDR3 coding sequence is TGTGCCAGCAGCCCTCCACCGGGACCAAGATTCAATCAGCCCCAGCATTTT. The encoded protein is CASSPPPGPRFNQPQHF.